The next 17 T cell receptor beta chains were all read from a single sample in a study of T cells expressing NK-cell markers. From its re-call of the 5' RACE reads, TCRdb lists each CDR3 protein once, without DNA. This sample's clone table lists about 140,000 distinct CDR3 sequences. Specimen: blood T cells: a sorted CD56 or NKG2C T cell subset, CD4+ or CD8+ T cells, or bulk PBMC T cells (not recorded which). Receptors originate from a man between 18 and 35 years old in good health.

The gene calls are TRBV7-2 and TRBJ2-2; TCRdb selects TRBD2, and the lack of DNA leaves this call unchecked. The CDR3 spans 17 residues. Per the germline V gene, CDR1 is SGHTA and CDR2 is FQGNSA. This CDR3 reads CASSPLASGRYTGELFF.

The CDR3 protein is CASSFGGDQETQYF. The chain has TRBV5-6 and TRBJ2-5. The CDR3 contains 14 residues. Germline CDR1 is SGHDT and CDR2 is YYEEEE.

The chain couples TRBV11-2 to TRBJ1-1; TCRdb picks TRBD1, but there is no DNA to check that call. CDR1 and CDR2 (germline): SGHAT, FQNNGV. This CDR3 spans 15 amino acids. CDR3 protein: CASSLGRQGRAEAFF.

The genes are TRBV7-2 and TRBJ2-1; TCRdb reports TRBD2, a call that lacks DNA to check it against. The CDR3 runs 16 residues. CDR1 and CDR2 (germline): SGHTA, FQGNSA. CDR3 sequence: CASSYRLAGDPNEQFF.

The chain employs TRBV4-3 and TRBJ1-1. In germline, CDR1 is LGHNA, CDR2 YSLEER. The CDR3 loop spans 14 amino acids. The CDR3 loop is CASSQDPGRIEAFF.

This chain connects TRBV6-5 to TRBJ2-1; the TCRdb call, TRBD1, lacks DNA for checking. The CDR3 extends over 13 amino acids. Germline lookup yields CDR1 MNHEY and CDR2 SVGAGI. The CDR3 is CASSYAPGNEQFF.

CDR3 amino acids: CASSQDGWTGTTEAFF. The rearrangement uses TRBV4-1 and TRBJ1-1; checking the TCRdb D call of TRBD1 is not possible without DNA. Germline V gene lookup returns CDR1 MGHRA and CDR2 YSYEKL. This CDR3 spans 16 amino acids.

The rearrangement links TRBV28 to TRBJ2-1; with no DNA, the TCRdb D assignment of TRBD1 cannot be verified. CDR1 MDHEN and CDR2 SYDVKM come from the germline V gene. The CDR3 has 13 residues. The CDR3 spells CASSLNRLNEQFF.

CDR3 protein: CASGETGSGEQETQYF. V gene TRBV5-4 combines with J gene TRBJ2-5; TCRdb indicates TRBD2, and absent DNA this call remains unverified. The CDR3 runs to 16 residues. In germline, CDR1 is SGHNT, CDR2 YYREEE (reference sequence).

This chain connects TRBV20-1 to TRBJ2-1. The CDR3 spans 19 residues. CDR1 and CDR2 from the germline V gene are DFQATT and SNEGSKA (reference sequence). CDR3 loop: CSARTSRSGWTEVNNEQFF.

The chain couples TRBV9 to TRBJ2-1; the TCRdb D gene call, TRBD1, has no DNA to confirm it. There are 15 residues in the CDR3. Per the germline V gene, CDR1 is SGDLS and CDR2 is YYNGEE. The CDR3 spells CASSVVTQGAREQFF.

The rearrangement joins TRBV12-3 or TRBV12-4 to TRBJ2-3. The CDR3 totals 15 residues. The CDR3 spells CASSLGLYSTDTQYF.

The chain carries TRBV29-1 and TRBJ2-4; TCRdb's D call, TRBD1, is unchecked because there is no DNA. This CDR3 has 14 amino acids. The V gene's germline CDR1 is SQVTM and CDR2 ANQGSEA. CDR3 region: CSLTPGRAKNIQYF.

The V and J genes are TRBV7-9 and TRBJ2-1; TCRdb returns TRBD2, unconfirmable since there is no DNA. The germline gives CDR1 SEHNR, CDR2 FQNEAQ (reference sequence). The CDR3 has 14 residues. The CDR3 loop is CASSSSIAGNEQFF.

This chain uses TRBV6-6 with TRBJ1-2. CDR1 is MNHNY and CDR2 is SVGAGI in the germline V gene (reference sequence). The CDR3 spans 13 residues. This CDR3 reads CASSLNTDYGYTF.

V and J are TRBV11-2 and TRBJ2-3. Germline CDR1 and CDR2: SGHAT and FQNNGV. The CDR3 contains 16 residues. CDR3 protein: CASSLVSSGYTDTQYF. The full variable domain, with the rest looked up from reference TRBV11-2 and TRBJ2-3, is EAGVAQSPRYKIIEKRQSVAFWCNPISGHATLYWYQQILGQGPKLLIQFQNNGVVDDSQLPKDRFSAERLKGVDSTLKIQPAKLEDSAVYLCASSLVSSGYTDTQYFGPGTRLTVL.

The chain uses TRBV5-5 and TRBJ2-2; TCRdb proposes TRBD1, but this gene call is untestable without DNA. This CDR3 spans 16 amino acids. From germline, CDR1 is SGHKS and CDR2 YYEKEE (reference sequence). CDR3 amino acids: CASSGPGTEYTGELFF.